The TCR beta chain under discussion was sequenced for a study of shared clonotypes between healthy human individuals. Whole-study results and caveats: Across a few donors, naive CD4 shared approximately 4.5%, naive CD8 around 4%, memory CD4 2% to 2.5%, memory CD8 about 0.4%. A generally larger estimated richness was seen in naive subsets than in memory subsets.

The donor population consisted of healthy HIV-negative adults with no recent acute infections or vaccinations. A note on this clone: Its target is not known.

A deep-level run was used for the assay. Assay: immunoSEQ multiplex PCR; the TCRdb copy retains only in-frame clones and omits some. Of roughly 2.6 million clones listed, just over 90% were seen once; the top ten hold roughly 0.15%. This TCR derives from a man aged 18-30 years in good health. Material for sequencing was naive CD4+ T cells sorted from blood. This sample's subset: CD45RA+ positively selected.

The CDR3 DNA reads TGTGCCTGGAGCCGGACCGTCGAGAATCAGCCCCAGCATTTT. Its translation: CAWSRTVENQPQHF. The rearrangement joins TRBV30 to TRBJ1-5; D is uncertain. The CDR3 loop spans 14 amino acids. Trimming took off 3 bases at V and 4 bases at J, with 13 bases between the two ends. From germline, CDR1 is GTSNPN and CDR2 SVGIG (reference sequence).